The 7 T cell receptor beta chains in this list originate from one sample, sequenced in a study of cytomegalovirus exposure and HLA in healthy donors. PCR was performed using 60 Vbeta and 13 Jbeta primers. Sequencing was performed with immunoSEQ multiplex PCR; in TCRdb, only in-frame clones are kept and a portion is missing. The sample carries about 100,000 clones, about 76% recorded once. Sequenced: PBMCs. These receptors were collected from a man between 40 and 49 years old in good health and CMV-seropositive.

The V call is TRBV4-3, the J call TRBJ2-2, with 10 nucleotides matching TRBD1. The CDR3 has 15 amino acids. Germline lookup yields CDR1 LGHNA and CDR2 YSLEER. V shed 4 bases, J shed 3 bases, and the junction held 2 bases outside the gene matches. The CDR3 loop is CASSRTGGYTGELFF. As DNA, the CDR3 is TGCGCCAGCAGCCGGACAGGGGGATACACCGGGGAGCTGTTTTTT.

This chain links TRBV7-2 with TRBJ2-3; TRBD2 might be the D (6 bases). The CDR3 spans 16 residues. Between the trimmed V and J ends, which lost 5 bases and 8 bases, there was a span of 23 bases. Germline V gene sequence: CDR1 SGHTA, CDR2 FQGNSA. DNA for the CDR3: TGTGCCAGCAGCCAGGCTACGGGAGTGCTTATCCCTACGCAGTATTTT. This translates into CASSQATGVLIPTQYF.

This sequence joins TRBV5-1 and TRBJ2-5; 9 nucleotides line up with TRBD2. The CDR3 totals 14 residues. CDR1 SGHRS and CDR2 YFSETQ come from the germline V gene. The trim removed 4 bases at V and 4 bases at J, leaving 5 bases unmatched. CDR3 sequence: CASSVAGARETQYF. DNA of the CDR3: TGCGCCAGCAGCGTAGCGGGGGCCCGAGAGACCCAGTACTTC.

J is TRBJ1-4 and V is TRBV6-1; TRBD1 aligns across 7 bases. CDR1 and CDR2 (germline): MNHNS, SASEGT. The CDR3 covers 17 residues. Trimming took 4 bases from V and 4 from J; bases not matched to a gene: 12. The CDR3 protein is CASSGGTVSHLNEKLFF. For the CDR3, the DNA is TGTGCCAGCAGTGGGGGGACAGTTTCCCACCTTAATGAAAAACTGTTTTTT.

In its sample, this clone was seen a few times. The chain recombines TRBV6-1 with TRBJ2-3; 10 nucleotides align to TRBD2. The germline V gene has CDR1 MNHNS and CDR2 SASEGT. The V segment lost 4 bases and the J segment 6 bases; nucleotides outside the gene matches: 7. CDR3 length: 15 residues. In DNA, the CDR3 is TGTGCCAGCAGTGTACTAGCGGGGTCCCCTGATACGCAGTATTTT. It codes for CASSVLAGSPDTQYF.

The rearrangement uses TRBV7-3 and TRBJ2-5, with D perhaps matching TRBD2 (6 bases). The CDR3 covers 12 residues. Germline CDR1 reads SGHTA; CDR2 reads FQGTGA. Trimming cost V 5 bases and J 7 bases, with 11 bases left between them. In DNA, the CDR3 is TGTGCCAGCAGCCTGGCCGGGGGGACCCAGTACTTC. Translated: CASSLAGGTQYF.

The V call is TRBV6-1, the J call TRBJ2-1; 7 nucleotides align to TRBD1. V trimming: 4 bases; J trimming: 10 bases; junction bases outside the gene matches: 10. The CDR3 is 14 amino acids. Germline CDR1 and CDR2: MNHNS and SASEGT. CDR3 bases: TGTGCCAGCAGTGGAGGACAGGTTCTCGAGGAGCAGTTCTTC. It yields the protein CASSGGQVLEEQFF.